One and the same sample provided the 13 T cell receptor beta chains below, sequenced in a study of shared clonotypes between healthy human individuals. TCRdb's table, derived via immunoSEQ multiplex PCR, lists solely in-frame clones and lacks some. This table has some 1,100,000 clones, more than 75% appearing once. Sequencing was performed on memory CD4+ T cells from PBMCs. Subset indicated: CD45RA-negative fraction. Every receptor here comes from a young man in good health. Some clones in this sample may be carry-over from other donors' samples.

In this sample, this clone turned up a few times. The chain uses TRBV28 and TRBJ2-7; 12 nucleotides agree with TRBD2. The V gene end was trimmed by 5 bases and the J gene end by 6 bases; junction bases not matched to a gene: 2. The CDR3 length is 13 residues. Germline CDR1 MDHEN, CDR2 SYDVKM. For the CDR3, the DNA is TGTGCCAGCAGTGGGACTAGCGGGTCCGAGCAGTACTTC. Its translation: CASSGTSGSEQYF.

In its sample, this clone was seen once. The chain couples TRBV5-1 to TRBJ2-1; D unresolved. V lost 4 bases and J lost 4, with 12 bases in between. The CDR3 is 14 amino acids. Germline CDR1 is SGHRS and CDR2 is YFSETQ. The CDR3 sequence: CASSPQAAYNEQFF. The CDR3 coding sequence is TGCGCCAGCAGCCCCCAGGCAGCTTACAATGAGCAGTTCTTC. Using reference TRBV5-1 and TRBJ2-1 for the parts outside the CDR3, the full variable domain is KAGVTQTPRYLIKTRGQQVTLSCSPISGHRSVSWYQQTPGQGLQFLFEYFSETQRNKGNFPGRFSGRQFSNSRSEMNVSTLELGDSALYLCASSPQAAYNEQFFGPGTRLTVL.

This chain links TRBV7-8 with TRBJ2-3; 8 nucleotides line up with TRBD1. Germline V gene lookup returns CDR1 SGHVS and CDR2 FQNEAQ. The V segment lost 5 bases and the J segment 0 bases; nucleotides outside the gene matches: 1. The CDR3 has 14 residues. The CDR3 sequence is CASSRTGSTDTQYF. CDR3 nucleotide sequence: TGTGCCAGCAGCCGGACAGGGAGCACAGATACGCAGTATTTT.

V is TRBV4-2 and J is TRBJ2-1, with 12 bases lining up with TRBD2. CDR1 is LGHNA and CDR2 is YNFKEQ in the germline V gene. This CDR3 spans 17 amino acids. Trimming at V came to 4 bases and at J to 4 bases, leaving 8 bases not matched to a gene. This CDR3 reads CASSRTQLAGGYNEQFF. The CDR3 DNA is TGTGCCAGCAGCCGAACCCAACTAGCGGGGGGATACAATGAGCAGTTCTTC.

A remark on this clone: This same CDR3 is encoded by further DNA sequences in the sample. V and J are TRBV5-4 and TRBJ1-2; D gene uncertain. There are 15 residues in the CDR3. V shed 0 bases and J shed 0 bases, with 9 bases lying between them. Germline values: CDR1 SGHNT, CDR2 YYREEE (reference sequence). The CDR3 DNA is TGTGCCAGCAGCTTGGGTCTTTCAGCTAACTATGGCTACACCTTC. As protein: CASSLGLSANYGYTF. The complete variable domain, with remaining parts taken from reference TRBV5-4 and TRBJ1-2, reads ETGVTQSPTHLIKTRGQQVTLRCSSQSGHNTVSWYQQALGQGPQFIFQYYREEENGRGNFPPRFSGLQFPNYSSELNVNALELDDSALYLCASSLGLSANYGYTFGSGTRLTVV.

The genes are TRBV28 and TRBJ1-2; 9 bases line up with TRBD1. V shed 3 bases and J 7 bases; nucleotides not matched to a gene: 6. CDR3 length: 14 residues. The germline CDR1 and CDR2 sequences are MDHEN and SYDVKM. The CDR3 loop reads CASSLGQGFGGYTF. The CDR3 coding sequence is TGTGCCAGCAGTTTGGGACAGGGCTTCGGTGGCTACACCTTC.

The chain uses TRBV11-2 and TRBJ1-5, with a tentative D call TRBD1 (6 bases). Germline V gives CDR1 SGHAT, CDR2 FQNNGV. The V end was cut by 5 bases, the J end by 3 bases, with 11 bases between. This CDR3 comprises 14 residues. CDR3 region: CASSTGQYNQPQHF. CDR3 in DNA: TGTGCCAGCAGCACCGGACAGTACAATCAGCCCCAGCATTTT.

The gene calls are TRBV10-3 and TRBJ1-2; D gene unclear. V gave up 3 bases and J gave up 0 bases, with 17 bases separating them. Per the germline V gene, CDR1 is ENHRY and CDR2 is SYGVKD. This CDR3 is 17 amino acids long. The CDR3 region is CAISDPEARQANYGYTF. In DNA form, the CDR3 reads TGTGCCATCAGTGACCCCGAAGCGAGACAAGCTAACTATGGCTACACCTTC.

V and J are TRBV27 and TRBJ2-3, with a tentative D call TRBD1 (6 bases). Trimming removed 5 bases at V and 0 bases at J, with 21 bases between. The CDR3 runs to 18 residues. Germline CDR1 is MNHEY and CDR2 is SMNVEV (reference sequence). CDR3 loop: CASSHQGLVFSSTDTQYF. In nucleotides, the CDR3 is TGTGCCAGCAGTCACCAGGGGCTCGTTTTCTCTAGCACAGATACGCAGTATTTT.

This clone occurred once. The CDR3 DNA sequence: TGTGCCAGCAGCTTAATAGGGGGGAGGAGAAGCACAGATACGCAGTATTTT. Translating it yields CASSLIGGRRSTDTQYF. The chain couples TRBV7-3 to TRBJ2-3; either TRBD1 or TRBD2 may fit D (6 bases each). The CDR3 runs to 17 residues. Germline CDR1 is SGHTA and CDR2 is FQGTGA. V was cut by 1 base and J by 0 bases, with 14 bases left in between.

The rearrangement links TRBV9 to TRBJ2-3, with 9 nucleotides matching TRBD1. Losses at the gene ends were 3 bases for V and 6 bases for J; bases not matched to a gene: 11. From germline, CDR1 is SGDLS and CDR2 YYNGEE. This CDR3 region has 16 residues. CDR3 loop: CASSADRGKGPDTQYF. DNA of the CDR3: TGTGCCAGCAGCGCAGACAGGGGGAAGGGACCCGATACGCAGTATTTT.

This chain joins TRBV11-2 and TRBJ1-5, with TRBD1 matching over 10 bases. This CDR3 comprises 15 residues. CDR1 is SGHAT, CDR2 FQNNGV, per germline. The V segment lost 1 base and the J segment 5 bases; nucleotides outside the gene matches: 2. CDR3 in amino acids: CASSLVGTGDQPQHF. For the CDR3, the DNA is TGTGCCAGCAGCTTAGTTGGGACAGGGGATCAGCCCCAGCATTTT.

This clone was detected a few times. The chain combines TRBV5-1 with TRBJ2-4; TRBD1 might be the D (6 bases). The CDR3 extends over 14 amino acids. CDR1 and CDR2 from the germline V gene are SGHRS and YFSETQ. Trimming shortened V by 4 bases and J by 8 bases, and 16 bases separated the two germline ends. This CDR3 reads CASSREGRGDIQYF. CDR3 nucleotide sequence: TGCGCCAGCAGCCGCGAGGGCAGGGGCGACATTCAGTACTTC. Variable domain in full (rest from reference TRBV5-1 and TRBJ2-4): KAGVTQTPRYLIKTRGQQVTLSCSPISGHRSVSWYQQTPGQGLQFLFEYFSETQRNKGNFPGRFSGRQFSNSRSEMNVSTLELGDSALYLCASSREGRGDIQYFGAGTRLSVL.